The 26 T cell receptor beta chains in this list originate from one sample, sequenced in a study of patients and donors after allogeneic stem cell transplantation. Each CDR3 protein gets one entry after TCRdb re-called the RT-PCR reads with MiXCR. This table holds 800,000 to 1,000,000 distinct CDR3 sequences, 18% found once. The specimen was blood, either unsorted or a sorted T cell fraction (not recorded which). These receptors were collected from a human donor who was either an allogeneic HSCT recipient or a stem cell or donor lymphocyte infusion donor (not recorded which). It is not recorded whose cells these are; they may come from a transplant donor.

The J gene is TRBJ1-1, the V gene TRBV20-1, with 7 bases lining up with TRBD1. V dropped 7 bases and J dropped 1; count of bases not matched to a gene: 12. Germline CDR1 is DFQATT and CDR2 is SNEGSKA (reference sequence). The CDR3 runs 15 residues. For the CDR3, the DNA is TGCAGTGGGAAGAGACAGGGAGGCTCGAACACTGAAGCTTTCTTT. Its protein is CSGKRQGGSNTEAFF.

This clonotype was seen many times. V and J are TRBV7-9 and TRBJ1-1; the match to TRBD1 covers 9 bases. From germline, CDR1 is SEHNR and CDR2 FQNEAQ (reference sequence). J lost 4 bases, V lost 2 bases, and 2 bases had no gene match. The CDR3 length is 14 residues. The CDR3 sequence: CASSLRDRVTEAFF. DNA of the CDR3: TGTGCCAGCAGCTTAAGGGACAGGGTCACTGAAGCTTTCTTT.

This clonotype was seen a handful of times. The chain uses TRBV9 and TRBJ1-2; 8 positions agree with TRBD1. With V trimmed by 0 bases and J by 7 bases, 2 bases remained unmatched. Germline lookup yields CDR1 SGDLS and CDR2 YYNGEE. This CDR3 is 13 amino acids long. In DNA form, the CDR3 reads TGTGCCAGCAGCGTAGGGACAGGGACTGGCTACACCTTC. Its translation: CASSVGTGTGYTF.

This clonotype turned up a few times. V gene TRBV21-1 combines with J gene TRBJ1-6; the listed D gene, TRBD1, was not tested against the DNA. TRBV21-1 counts as a pseudogene. The CDR3 has 19 residues. The CDR3 reads CASSKQTNRARYDNSPLHF. The CDR3 nucleotides are TGTGCCAGCAGCAAACAAACGAACAGGGCTCGGTACGATAATTCACCCCTCCACTTT.

This clonotype was seen more than once but under ten times. The V and J genes are TRBV2 and TRBJ2-1; D might be TRBD2 (5 bases). Trimming stripped 6 bases from V and 4 bases from J, with 16 bases between. CDR3 length: 15 residues. The germline CDR1 and CDR2 sequences are SNHLY and FYNNEI. CDR3 loop: CASSAGGVAYNEQFF. The DNA for the CDR3 is TGTGCCAGCAGCGCGGGTGGGGTCGCGTACAATGAGCAGTTCTTC. Full variable domain (remainder filled in from reference TRBV2 and TRBJ2-1): EPEVTQTPSHQVTQMGQEVILRCVPISNHLYFYWYRQILGQKVEFLVSFYNNEISEKSEIFDDQFSVERPDGSNFTLKIRSTKLEDSAMYFCASSAGGVAYNEQFFGPGTRLTVL.

This clonotype has more than one count but fewer than ten. The chain carries TRBV5-1 and TRBJ2-3; 7 bases map to TRBD1. Germline-derived CDR1 and CDR2 are SGHRS and YFSETQ. V trimming: 4 bases; J trimming: 5 bases; junction bases outside the gene matches: 16. The CDR3 is 17 amino acids. The CDR3 DNA reads as TGCGCCAGCAGCCCGGGCCCACAGGGGATACTAGGAGATACGCAGTATTTT. Translation: CASSPGPQGILGDTQYF. Variable domain in full (rest from reference TRBV5-1 and TRBJ2-3): KAGVTQTPRYLIKTRGQQVTLSCSPISGHRSVSWYQQTPGQGLQFLFEYFSETQRNKGNFPGRFSGRQFSNSRSEMNVSTLELGDSALYLCASSPGPQGILGDTQYFGPGTRLTVL.

This clonotype was seen only a few times. V is TRBV6-1 and J is TRBJ2-7; 7 nucleotides line up with TRBD1. The J segment lost 2 bases and the V segment lost 5 bases, leaving 9 bases of the junction unmatched. This CDR3 region has 15 residues. Germline V gene lookup returns CDR1 MNHNS and CDR2 SASEGT. The CDR3 DNA reads as TGTGCCAGCAGTCCGCGTTCGACAGGGACCTACGAGCAGTACTTC. It is translated as CASSPRSTGTYEQYF.

This clonotype was seen more than once but under ten times. V and J are TRBV15 and TRBJ2-7, with D maybe TRBD2 (5 bases). Trimming cost V 2 bases and J 2 bases, with 10 bases left between them. Per the germline V gene, CDR1 is LNHNV and CDR2 is YYDKDF (reference sequence). This CDR3 spans 14 amino acids. CDR3 sequence: CATSRSTGTYEQYF. DNA of the CDR3: TGTGCCACCAGCAGATCTACCGGGACCTACGAGCAGTACTTC.

The V and J genes are TRBV6-1 and TRBJ2-1, with TRBD1 matching 7 bases. Germline V lookup: CDR1 MNHNS, CDR2 SASEGT. The CDR3 has 15 residues. V gave up 5 bases and J gave up 9 bases; unmatched junction bases: 13. CDR3 in amino acids: CASSITRQGVGEQFF. Written as DNA, the CDR3 is TGTGCCAGCAGTATCACCAGACAGGGCGTTGGTGAGCAGTTCTTC.

V is TRBV2 and J is TRBJ2-1, with TRBD2 identical over 10 bases. V lost 7 bases and J lost 5; bases outside the gene matches: 11. Germline-derived CDR1 and CDR2 are SNHLY and FYNNEI. The CDR3 has 16 residues. Here the CDR3 DNA reads TGTGCCAGCACACTAGCGGGGAGACTGGCGAACAATGAGCAGTTCTTC. Its protein is CASTLAGRLANNEQFF.

This chain joins TRBV5-1 and TRBJ2-7; unclear D gene. The CDR3 loop spans 13 amino acids. Germline-derived CDR1 and CDR2 are SGHRS and YFSETQ. V was trimmed by 0 bases and J by 4 bases, leaving 8 bases between them. DNA for the CDR3: TGCGCCAGCAGCTTGGGAAGGCTTTACGAGCAGTACTTC. Its protein is CASSLGRLYEQYF.

V and J are TRBV25-1 and TRBJ1-4; 8 nucleotides line up with TRBD1. Germline trimming cut 3 bases from V and 10 bases from J; bases unmatched to any gene: 10. Germline V gene lookup returns CDR1 MGHDK and CDR2 SYGVNS. The CDR3 loop spans 15 amino acids. CDR3 amino acids: CASSDSGTGLRKLFF. CDR3 DNA: TGTGCCAGCAGTGACTCCGGGACAGGTCTGAGAAAACTGTTTTTT.

The chain has TRBV6-1 and TRBJ2-7; D ambiguous. Trimming took 8 bases from V and 3 from J, leaving 17 bases between them. This CDR3 spans 14 amino acids. CDR1 and CDR2 from the germline V gene are MNHNS and SASEGT. The CDR3 DNA sequence: TGTGCCAGCTCGGTCGCCAGCACCTACTACGAGCAGTACTTC. Translated, it gives CASSVASTYYEQYF.

This rearrangement joins TRBV5-1 to TRBJ2-1; weak D call: TRBD2 (5 bases). This CDR3 contains 14 residues. V was pared by 0 bases and J by 8 bases, with 12 bases between. Germline assignment: CDR1 SGHRS and CDR2 YFSETQ. In DNA, the CDR3 is TGCGCCAGCAGCTTGGCCCCGGGAAAAGATGAGCAGTTCTTC. The encoded protein is CASSLAPGKDEQFF.

This clonotype appeared many times. CDR3 sequence reads: CASSVTGNYGYTF. CDR3 nucleotide sequence: TGTGCCAGCAGTGTAACAGGGAACTATGGCTACACCTTC. The chain combines TRBV25-1 with TRBJ1-2; weak D call: TRBD1 (6 bases). Germline assignment: CDR1 MGHDK and CDR2 SYGVNS. Trimming took off 4 bases at V and 2 bases at J, with 8 bases between the two ends. This CDR3 contains 13 residues.

The chain has TRBV20-1 and TRBJ2-1; D is possibly TRBD2 (6 bases). This CDR3 has 13 residues. V lost 0 bases, J lost 7 bases, and 10 bases lay in between. Germline CDR1 and CDR2: DFQATT and SNEGSKA (reference sequence). Here the CDR3 reads CSAREGGMNEQFF. The DNA of the CDR3 is TGCAGTGCTAGAGAGGGGGGTATGAATGAGCAGTTCTTC.

The rearrangement uses TRBV12-5 and TRBJ2-3; the match to TRBD2 covers 12 bases. The CDR3 has 21 amino acids. V lost 0 bases, J lost 6 bases, and 19 bases stayed unmatched. CDR1 is LGHNT, CDR2 FRNRAP, per germline. Written as DNA, the CDR3 is TGTGCTAGTGGTTTGGTACCAGGGGGACTAGCGGGTTACGAATTACGGGATACGCAGTATTTT. It codes for CASGLVPGGLAGYELRDTQYF.

This clonotype was observed a handful of times. V is TRBV4-1 and J is TRBJ1-1, with D possibly being TRBD1 (6 bases). Trimming shortened V by 4 bases and J by 3 bases, and 15 bases separated the two germline ends. The CDR3 totals 15 residues. Germline CDR1 MGHRA, CDR2 YSYEKL. The CDR3 reads CASSRLGGLDTEAFF. The CDR3 DNA reads TGCGCCAGCAGCCGGCTAGGGGGGCTGGACACTGAAGCTTTCTTT.

The chain employs TRBV14 and TRBJ1-6; D unresolved. The CDR3 loop spans 16 amino acids. V shed 4 bases and J shed 5 bases, with 15 bases lying between them. Germline values: CDR1 SGHDN, CDR2 FVKESK. The CDR3 region has the DNA TGTGCCAGCAGCCTTAGGAGGGTTTGGGATAATTCACCCCTCCACTTT. This sequence encodes CASSLRRVWDNSPLHF.

The chain is built from TRBV11-3 and TRBJ2-7; no definite D call. Germline V gene data show CDR1 as SGHNT and CDR2 as YENEEA. V lost 1 base, J lost 6 bases, and 13 bases lay in between. This CDR3 has 14 residues. The CDR3 reads CASSLVSGPSEQYF. CDR3 in DNA: TGTGCCAGCAGCTTAGTATCCGGGCCAAGCGAGCAGTACTTC. The variable domain in full, completed from reference TRBV11-3 and TRBJ2-7, reads EAGVVQSPRYKIIEKKQPVAFWCNPISGHNTLYWYLQNLGQGPELLIRYENEEAVDDSQLPKDRFSAERLKGVDSTLKIQPAELGDSAVYLCASSLVSGPSEQYFGPGTRLTVT.

This clonotype was counted a few times. This chain joins TRBV29-1 and TRBJ1-1, with D perhaps matching TRBD1 (6 bases). Germline V gene sequence: CDR1 SQVTM, CDR2 ANQGSEA. CDR3 length: 14 amino acids. V was trimmed by 1 base and J by 1 base, leaving 10 bases between them. The CDR3 loop is CSVEARDTNTEAFF. The DNA for the CDR3 is TGCAGCGTTGAAGCTAGGGACACGAACACTGAAGCTTTCTTT.

This clonotype was counted between two and nine times. The rearrangement joins TRBV29-1 to TRBJ2-7; D possibly corresponds to TRBD1 (6 bases). V gave up 4 bases and J gave up 2 bases, with 12 bases separating them. The CDR3 contains 13 residues. From germline, CDR1 is SQVTM and CDR2 ANQGSEA. This CDR3 reads CSVGHGDTYEQYF. For the CDR3, the DNA is TGCAGCGTTGGTCACGGGGACACCTACGAGCAGTACTTC.

This chain uses TRBV30 with TRBJ1-5; D is undetermined. Germline V gene sequence: CDR1 GTSNPN, CDR2 SVGIG (reference sequence). CDR3 length equals 13 residues. V was pared by 0 bases and J by 6 bases, with 9 bases between. The CDR3 region has the DNA TGTGCCTGGAGTGTCGGGGAGGGTCAGCCCCAGCATTTT. This gives the protein CAWSVGEGQPQHF.

The chain combines TRBV11-2 with TRBJ1-2; D is perhaps TRBD1 (6 bases). The CDR3 totals 18 residues. CDR1 and CDR2 from the germline V gene are SGHAT and FQNNGV. Trimming took off 3 bases at V and 4 bases at J, with 24 bases between the two ends. CDR3 protein: CASSFIRRAGHGSYGYTF. The CDR3 nucleotides are TGTGCCAGCAGCTTTATCCGGCGAGCGGGACACGGATCCTATGGCTACACCTTC.

This clonotype appeared a few times. The chain couples TRBV12-3 or TRBV12-4 to TRBJ1-2, with D possibly matching TRBD1 (6 bases). Trimming removed 3 bases from V and 0 bases from J, with 11 bases in between. The CDR3 totals 15 residues. This CDR3 reads CASSFGQKANYGYTF. For the CDR3, the DNA is TGTGCCAGCAGTTTTGGACAGAAGGCTAACTATGGCTACACCTTC.

This chain links TRBV20-1 with TRBJ2-1; TRBD1 or TRBD2 may be the D gene (5 bases each). Germline CDR1 and CDR2: DFQATT and SNEGSKA (reference sequence). Deletions cut 1 base from V and 9 bases from J, with 10 bases between. CDR3 length: 12 amino acids. CDR3 protein: CSARAYGAEQFF. CDR3 DNA: TGCAGTGCTAGAGCATACGGGGCTGAGCAGTTCTTC.